Described below is a single TCR beta chain sequence and its context. No antigen is known for it. The sample is drawn from a study of T-cell reconstitution after alpha-beta-depleted transplantation in children. Study-wide results and caveats: Among T cells one year after transplant, newly produced cells accounted for most counts and diversity. Several hundred expanded graft clones reportedly supplied alpha-beta T cells about two months after transplant.

For TCRbeta, the library was prepared with unique molecular identifiers. TCRdb redid the calling of the PCR reads with MiXCR, one entry per CDR3 protein. The data show 300,000 to 400,000 distinct CDR3 sequences, approximately 20% seen once. The material was PBMCs, mostly from graft donor cells, obtained 180 days after TCRalphabeta/CD19-depleted stem cell transplant. The sequence came from a male patient between 10 and 17 years old who had a stem cell transplant for acute lymphoblastic leukemia, so the T cells may come from the graft donor.

CDR3 DNA: TGTGCCAGCAGTTTTCAGTACCTAGCGGTAACAGATACGCAGTATTTT. Residues: CASSFQYLAVTDTQYF. The chain has TRBV27 and TRBJ2-3; 7 bases are shared with TRBD2. The germline CDR1 and CDR2 sequences are MNHEY and SMNVEV (reference sequence). The ends lost 3 bases at V and 3 bases at J; junction bases unmatched: 9. This CDR3 spans 16 amino acids.